What follows are 17 T cell receptor beta chains derived from one specimen sequenced in a study of blood T cell repertoires in COVID-19. Generated by immunoSEQ multiplex PCR, the TCRdb table keeps only in-frame clones and is missing some. The sample consists of 250,000 to 350,000 clones, about nine tenths of them appearing once. The sequenced material came from PBMCs or T cells enriched from blood (not recorded which). The receptors shown here come from a woman aged 18-30 years who had recovered from COVID-19.

The chain recombines TRBV28 with TRBJ2-7; D is undetermined. V was trimmed by 2 bases and J by 0 bases, leaving 11 bases between them. The CDR3 is 15 amino acids. CDR1 and CDR2 from the germline V gene are MDHEN and SYDVKM. CDR3 sequence: CASSLQSWSSYEQYF. CDR3 in DNA: TGTGCCAGCAGTTTACAATCCTGGAGCTCCTACGAGCAGTACTTC. Variable domain in full (rest from reference TRBV28 and TRBJ2-7): DVKVTQSSRYLVKRTGEKVFLECVQDMDHENMFWYRQDPGLGLRLIYFSYDVKMKEKGDIPEGYSVSREKKERFSLILESASTNQTSMYLCASSLQSWSSYEQYFGPGTRLTVT.

This clone has only a few counts. This chain links TRBV7-9 with TRBJ2-2; D ambiguous. V shed 2 bases and J shed 5 bases, with 6 bases lying between them. The CDR3 totals 13 residues. Germline loops: CDR1 SEHNR, CDR2 FQNEAQ (reference sequence). The CDR3 sequence: CASSLKETGELFF. CDR3 sequence (DNA): TGTGCCAGCAGCTTAAAGGAGACCGGGGAGCTGTTTTTT.

The gene calls are TRBV4-2 and TRBJ2-7; TRBD1 agrees at 8 bases. Trimming at V came to 2 bases and at J to 6 bases, leaving 6 bases not matched to a gene. Germline CDR1 reads LGHNA; CDR2 reads YNFKEQ. The CDR3 covers 14 residues. The CDR3 reads CASSQYGTGLEQYF. Here the CDR3 DNA reads TGTGCCAGCAGCCAATACGGGACAGGCCTCGAGCAGTACTTC.

The J gene is TRBJ1-2, the V gene TRBV19, with 7 bases fitting TRBD1. This CDR3 region has 16 residues. CDR1 is LNHDA, CDR2 SQIVND, per germline (reference sequence). V dropped 5 bases and J dropped 4; count of bases not matched to a gene: 13. This CDR3 is CASSPRGGTLAYGYTF. The CDR3 nucleotides read TGTGCCAGTAGTCCTCGAGGGGGCACACTTGCCTATGGCTACACCTTC.

The CDR3 loop reads CASSWTGDQGYTF. CDR3 nucleotide sequence: TGTGCCAGCAGTTGGACAGGGGACCAGGGCTACACCTTC. This rearrangement joins TRBV27 to TRBJ1-2, with 9 nucleotides matching TRBD1. Germline V gene lookup returns CDR1 MNHEY and CDR2 SMNVEV (reference sequence). Trimming took 4 bases from V and 8 from J; bases not matched to a gene: 5. This CDR3 contains 13 residues.

The chain employs TRBV4-1 and TRBJ1-1, with D hard to call. The V and J ends lost 4 bases and 4 bases respectively, with 19 bases between them. Germline CDR1 MGHRA, CDR2 YSYEKL. There are 16 residues in the CDR3. The CDR3 here is CASSPLSWGGGTEAFF. CDR3 sequence (DNA): TGCGCCAGCAGCCCTCTAAGCTGGGGAGGAGGCACTGAAGCTTTCTTT.

The rearrangement uses TRBV18 and TRBJ2-3; weak D call: TRBD2 (6 bases). The ends were cut back, 4 bases at V and 6 bases at J, with 20 bases in the middle. Germline CDR1 KGHSH, CDR2 LQKENI. CDR3 length: 16 residues. DNA of the CDR3: TGTGCCAGCTCACACCGGGACCCTCGGGAGTTGGATACGCAGTATTTT. Its protein is CASSHRDPRELDTQYF.

The chain carries TRBV29-1 and TRBJ1-4; D gene unclear. Germline assignment: CDR1 SQVTM and CDR2 ANQGSEA. The CDR3 runs 13 residues. Trimming took 6 bases from V and 8 from J, leaving 16 bases between them. CDR3 protein: CSVVGRGEEKLFF. For the CDR3, the DNA is TGCAGCGTAGTTGGACGGGGAGAGGAAAAACTGTTTTTT.

The V call is TRBV11-2, the J call TRBJ1-2; 9 bases are a match to TRBD1. Looked up from germline, CDR1 is SGHAT and CDR2 is FQNNGV. The J segment lost 4 bases and the V segment lost 5 bases, leaving 11 bases of the junction unmatched. The CDR3 runs 16 residues. The DNA of the CDR3 is TGTGCCAGCAGCACACGGGACAGGGCTCAAATCTATGGCTACACCTTC. This gives the protein CASSTRDRAQIYGYTF.

This clone was seen more than once but under ten times. The genes are TRBV5-1 and TRBJ1-2; 8 nucleotides align to TRBD1. V was clipped by 4 bases and J by 3 bases; unmatched bases: 8. The CDR3 totals 15 residues. CDR1 SGHRS and CDR2 YFSETQ come from the germline V gene. In nucleotides, the CDR3 is TGCGCCAGCAGCCCAGCCGCGACAGGGGACTATGGCTACACCTTC. Its protein is CASSPAATGDYGYTF. The complete variable domain, with remaining parts taken from reference TRBV5-1 and TRBJ1-2, reads KAGVTQTPRYLIKTRGQQVTLSCSPISGHRSVSWYQQTPGQGLQFLFEYFSETQRNKGNFPGRFSGRQFSNSRSEMNVSTLELGDSALYLCASSPAATGDYGYTFGSGTRLTVV.

The chain couples TRBV5-5 to TRBJ1-1; D is perhaps TRBD1 (6 bases). This CDR3 has 14 amino acids. Between the trimmed V and J ends, which lost 2 bases and 5 bases, there was a span of 13 bases. Germline CDR1 is SGHKS and CDR2 is YYEKEE (reference sequence). CDR3 sequence (DNA): TGTGCCAGCAGCTTCCCAGGGGTTTGGACTGAAGCTTTCTTT. As protein: CASSFPGVWTEAFF.

This clone was observed a few times. The chain employs TRBV9 and TRBJ1-2; D is possibly TRBD1 (6 bases). V lost 0 bases and J 4 bases, leaving 13 bases between the germline ends. This CDR3 contains 15 residues. The germline CDR1 and CDR2 sequences are SGDLS and YYNGEE. The CDR3: CASSVGQAAVYGYTF. The DNA for the CDR3 is TGTGCCAGCAGCGTAGGACAGGCTGCGGTCTATGGCTACACCTTC.

The chain carries TRBV15 and TRBJ1-6; D unclear. Trimming took 0 bases from V and 0 from J, leaving 12 bases between them. The CDR3 runs 18 residues. Germline lookup yields CDR1 LNHNV and CDR2 YYDKDF (reference sequence). The CDR3 loop is CATSRDLGVSSYNSPLHF. CDR3 nucleotides: TGTGCCACCAGCAGAGATCTGGGAGTGAGCTCCTATAATTCACCCCTCCACTTT. The full variable domain, in which reference TRBV15 and TRBJ1-6 provide the parts outside the CDR3, is DAMVIQNPRYQVTQFGKPVTLSCSQTLNHNVMYWYQQKSSQAPKLLFHYYDKDFNNEADTPDNFQSRRPNTSFCFLDIRSPGLGDTAMYLCATSRDLGVSSYNSPLHFGNGTRLTVT.

This clone appeared a single time. The chain recombines TRBV11-2 with TRBJ1-1; D gene unclear. The germline V gene encodes CDR1 SGHAT and CDR2 FQNNGV. The CDR3 runs to 12 residues. The germline V and J ends were trimmed by 10 bases and 1 base, with 10 bases remaining between them. CDR3 loop: CATSRGNTEAFF. In DNA, the CDR3 is TGTGCCACCTCACGGGGGAACACTGAAGCTTTCTTT.

This clone was seen a few times. This chain joins TRBV2 and TRBJ1-1, with D possibly matching TRBD1 (6 bases). Germline V gene lookup returns CDR1 SNHLY and CDR2 FYNNEI. CDR3 length: 15 residues. Deletions cut 4 bases from V and 1 base from J, with 13 bases between. In nucleotides, the CDR3 is TGTGCCAGCAGTGCGAGGGGGGGATCGAACACTGAAGCTTTCTTT. The encoded protein is CASSARGGSNTEAFF.

The chain combines TRBV19 with TRBJ1-5; TRBD1 might be the D (5 bases). V was trimmed by 6 bases and J by 6 bases, leaving 18 bases between them. CDR1 and CDR2 from the germline V gene are LNHDA and SQIVND (reference sequence). This CDR3 comprises 15 residues. This CDR3 is CASSPVGQGSQPQHF. For the CDR3, the DNA is TGTGCCAGTAGCCCGGTGGGTCAGGGAAGTCAGCCCCAGCATTTT.

The rearrangement uses TRBV27 and TRBJ1-1; D remains ambiguous. Trimming shortened V by 3 bases and J by 5 bases, and 13 bases separated the two germline ends. CDR1 MNHEY and CDR2 SMNVEV come from the germline V gene (reference sequence). This CDR3 contains 14 residues. The CDR3 here is CASSLRREGTEAFF. CDR3 DNA sequence: TGTGCCAGCAGTTTGCGTCGTGAGGGAACTGAAGCTTTCTTT.